The 18 T cell receptor beta chains below were found in one sample sequenced in a study of T cell responses to AZD1222 COVID-19 vaccine. Profiling relied on immunoSEQ multiplex PCR, and the TCRdb table lists in-frame clones only, not all of them. The sample has fewer than 150,000 clones, 88% seen once. The sample here was peripheral blood, taken 28 days after the second AZD1222 dose. The receptor source for this set is an adult who received the AZD1222 COVID-19 vaccine.

The genes are TRBV19 and TRBJ2-7, with D unresolved. The CDR3 contains 14 residues. Looked up from germline, CDR1 is LNHDA and CDR2 is SQIVND (reference sequence). Trimming took off 4 bases at V and 0 bases at J, with 10 bases between the two ends. The CDR3 reads CASSRQKSSYEQYF. Written as DNA, the CDR3 is TGTGCCAGTAGTAGGCAGAAAAGCTCCTACGAGCAGTACTTC.

V gene TRBV7-8 combines with J gene TRBJ1-4; D unresolved. The V and J ends lost 1 base and 4 bases respectively, with 7 bases between them. Germline-derived CDR1 and CDR2 are SGHVS and FQNEAQ. This CDR3 is 14 amino acids long. CDR3 in amino acids: CASSLGSVNEKLFF. The CDR3 DNA sequence: TGTGCCAGCAGCTTAGGGTCGGTTAATGAAAAACTGTTTTTT. Complete variable domain (other parts from reference TRBV7-8 and TRBJ1-4): GAGVSQSPRYKVAKRGQDVALRCDPISGHVSLFWYQQALGQGPEFLTYFQNEAQLDKSGLPSDRFFAERPEGSVSTLKIQRTQQEDSAVYLCASSLGSVNEKLFFGSGTQLSVL.

The genes are TRBV18 and TRBJ2-5, with a possible D match to TRBD2 (5 bases). The germline V gene has CDR1 KGHSH and CDR2 LQKENI. V gave up 0 bases and J gave up 4 bases, with 9 bases separating them. CDR3 size: 14 residues. The CDR3 nucleotides read TGTGCCAGCTCACCACCTAGGGAGAGAGAGACCCAGTACTTC. Translation: CASSPPRERETQYF.

This chain connects TRBV15 to TRBJ1-2, with D possibly matching TRBD1 (5 bases). The CDR3 consists of 16 residues. Germline assignment: CDR1 LNHNV and CDR2 YYDKDF (reference sequence). Trimming took 0 bases from V and 5 from J, leaving 16 bases between them. CDR3 nucleotide sequence: TGTGCCACCAGCAGAGATGTGGAGGGGTTAGGATATGGCTACACCTTC. Amino acid sequence: CATSRDVEGLGYGYTF.

This chain links TRBV24-1 with TRBJ1-5; 9 bases map to TRBD1. V gave up 4 bases and J gave up 1 base; unmatched junction bases: 1. The germline V gene has CDR1 KGHDR and CDR2 SFDVKD. The length of the CDR3 is 15 residues. Here the CDR3 DNA reads TGTGCCACCAGTGAGGGGACAGGGAGCAATCAGCCCCAGCATTTT. It yields the protein CATSEGTGSNQPQHF.

This clone showed up just a few times. V usage is TRBV3-1 (or the pseudogene TRBV3-2) and J usage is TRBJ2-2; D not certain. The V end was cut by 1 base, the J end by 4 bases, with 13 bases between. Germline V gene lookup returns CDR1 LGHDT and CDR2 YNNKEL (reference sequence). The CDR3 runs to 16 residues. The DNA for the CDR3 is TGTGCCAGCAGCCAAGTCGGCAGGTCGAGCACCGGGGAGCTGTTTTTT. Translated: CASSQVGRSSTGELFF.

J is TRBJ2-1 and V is TRBV7-8; 7 nucleotides match TRBD2. V lost 1 base and J lost 0; bases outside the gene matches: 3. Germline-derived CDR1 and CDR2 are SGHVS and FQNEAQ. The CDR3 covers 16 residues. The CDR3 coding sequence is TGTGCCAGCAGCTTAGTAGGCGGGGGCTCCTACAATGAGCAGTTCTTC. Encoded protein: CASSLVGGGSYNEQFF. The full variable domain, in which reference TRBV7-8 and TRBJ2-1 provide the parts outside the CDR3, is GAGVSQSPRYKVAKRGQDVALRCDPISGHVSLFWYQQALGQGPEFLTYFQNEAQLDKSGLPSDRFFAERPEGSVSTLKIQRTQQEDSAVYLCASSLVGGGSYNEQFFGPGTRLTVL.

The rearrangement joins TRBV5-1 to TRBJ1-6; no definite D call. Germline V CDR1 and CDR2: SGHRS, YFSETQ. Trimming cost V 5 bases and J 8 bases, with 14 bases left between them. CDR3 size: 14 residues. The CDR3: CASSAYWGDSPLHF. The CDR3 nucleotides read TGCGCCAGCAGTGCGTACTGGGGAGATTCACCCCTCCACTTT.

V and J are TRBV4-2 and TRBJ1-6; D not certain. The CDR3 extends over 14 amino acids. Looked up from germline, CDR1 is LGHNA and CDR2 is YNFKEQ. V was cut by 0 bases and J by 8 bases, with 8 bases left in between. Here the CDR3 reads CASSQDFTYSPLHF. The CDR3 DNA reads TGTGCCAGCAGCCAAGATTTCACTTATTCACCCCTCCACTTT.

The chain recombines TRBV19 with TRBJ1-3; a possible D gene is TRBD1 (6 bases). V lost 6 bases, J lost 0 bases, and 15 bases lay in between. CDR1 and CDR2 (germline): LNHDA, SQIVND (reference sequence). The CDR3 totals 16 residues. The CDR3 bases are TGTGCCAGTAGCGGAGGGGGGACCAGCTCTGGAAACACCATATATTTT. As protein: CASSGGGTSSGNTIYF. Drawing the rest from reference TRBV19 and TRBJ1-3, the complete variable domain is DGGITQSPKYLFRKEGQNVTLSCEQNLNHDAMYWYRQDPGQGLRLIYYSQIVNDFQKGDIAEGYSVSREKKESFPLTVTSAQKNPTAFYLCASSGGGTSSGNTIYFGEGSWLTVV.

This clone was detected once. The chain combines TRBV7-9 with TRBJ2-2; D is undetermined. V was trimmed by 5 bases and J by 4 bases, leaving 14 bases between them. Germline-derived CDR1 and CDR2 are SEHNR and FQNEAQ (reference sequence). The CDR3 length is 15 residues. CDR3: CASSDESRLTGELFF. The CDR3 DNA reads TGTGCCAGCAGCGACGAATCAAGACTCACCGGGGAGCTGTTTTTT.

J is TRBJ1-2 and V is TRBV2; tentative D call: TRBD1 (5 bases). Looked up from germline, CDR1 is SNHLY and CDR2 is FYNNEI. The germline V and J ends were trimmed by 2 bases and 7 bases, with 17 bases remaining between them. This CDR3 is 15 amino acids long. In nucleotides, the CDR3 is TGTGCCAGCAGTGAAAGTTTTGGGGGTATCGGTGGCTACACCTTC. Its protein product is CASSESFGGIGGYTF. The entire variable domain, with the rest obtained from reference TRBV2 and TRBJ1-2, is as follows: EPEVTQTPSHQVTQMGQEVILRCVPISNHLYFYWYRQILGQKVEFLVSFYNNEISEKSEIFDDQFSVERPDGSNFTLKIRSTKLEDSAMYFCASSESFGGIGGYTFGSGTRLTVV.

V is TRBV7-3 and J is TRBJ1-2; D is uncertain. Germline lookup yields CDR1 SGHTA and CDR2 FQGTGA. Trimming took off 1 base at V and 2 bases at J, with 8 bases between the two ends. There are 14 residues in the CDR3. The CDR3, as DNA: TGTGCCAGCAGCTTAATCCCAGGAAACTATGGCTACACCTTC. Its protein product is CASSLIPGNYGYTF.

The rearrangement links TRBV7-8 to TRBJ1-2, with D perhaps matching TRBD1 (5 bases). Germline CDR1 is SGHVS and CDR2 is FQNEAQ. V lost 1 base and J lost 5, with 11 bases in between. This CDR3 region has 14 residues. The CDR3 region has the DNA TGTGCCAGCAGCTTAGGGACACAATCGTATGGCTACACCTTC. This gives the protein CASSLGTQSYGYTF.

This sequence joins TRBV5-5 and TRBJ2-1, with a tentative D call TRBD1 (5 bases). Per germline, CDR1 SGHKS and CDR2 YYEKEE (reference sequence). CDR3 length: 14 residues. V lost 1 base and J 6 bases, leaving 11 bases between the germline ends. The CDR3 DNA reads TGTGCCAGCAGCTTGTCCCAGGGCGGCAATGAGCAGTTCTTC. Translation gives CASSLSQGGNEQFF.

This clone came up once. The chain recombines TRBV11-2 with TRBJ1-3, with TRBD1 as a possible D gene (5 bases). The CDR3 has 14 amino acids. Trimming took off 5 bases at V and 2 bases at J, with 10 bases between the two ends. Germline CDR1 SGHAT, CDR2 FQNNGV. CDR3 DNA sequence: TGTGCCAGCAGCACATTAGGGGCTGGAAACACCATATATTTT. Its protein is CASSTLGAGNTIYF.

The chain is built from TRBV7-9 and TRBJ2-2; 7 nucleotides agree with TRBD1. The CDR3 has 15 residues. Unmatched junction bases numbered 4, after V lost 1 base and J lost 5 bases. Germline CDR1 is SEHNR and CDR2 is FQNEAQ (reference sequence). CDR3 in DNA: TGTGCCAGCAGCTTAGGAGGGGGCTTGACCGGGGAGCTGTTTTTT. It specifies CASSLGGGLTGELFF.

This chain connects TRBV12-3 or TRBV12-4 to TRBJ1-5; D ambiguous. This CDR3 comprises 12 residues. V dropped 3 bases and J dropped 4 bases, with 4 bases sitting between them. The CDR3 nucleotides read TGTGCCAGCAGTTTGTTGAATCAGCCCCAGCATTTT. It encodes CASSLLNQPQHF.